The 27 T cell receptor beta chains presented below share a single source sample, sequenced in a study of blood T cell repertoires in COVID-19. The assay was immunoSEQ multiplex PCR, and TCRdb's table has in-frame clones only and misses some. Among roughly 250,000 clones, 70% to 90% were seen once, and the ten largest hold 5% to 7%. Sequencing was carried out using peripheral blood. The receptors shown here come from a woman aged 60 to 75 with active or convalescent COVID-19.

The V call is TRBV29-1, the J call TRBJ2-3; 7 bases are shared with TRBD1. This CDR3 contains 14 residues. J gave up 4 bases and V 7 bases, and 11 bases lay outside the gene matches. Germline V CDR1 and CDR2: SQVTM, ANQGSEA. DNA for the CDR3: TGCAGCGCCCAGGGGGATGCAGTAGCAGATACGCAGTATTTT. It specifies CSAQGDAVADTQYF.

The DNA for the CDR3 is TGTGCCAGTATTCCGACAGGGGCGATAGGAACCACTGAAGCTTTCTTT. It specifies CASIPTGAIGTTEAFF. The chain is built from TRBV19 and TRBJ1-1; 8 bases are shared with TRBD1. The CDR3 covers 16 residues. Germline lookup yields CDR1 LNHDA and CDR2 SQIVND (reference sequence). After removal of 7 bases from V and 4 bases from J, the junction contained 14 bases not matched to a gene. Full variable domain (missing parts from reference TRBV19 and TRBJ1-1): DGGITQSPKYLFRKEGQNVTLSCEQNLNHDAMYWYRQDPGQGLRLIYYSQIVNDFQKGDIAEGYSVSREKKESFPLTVTSAQKNPTAFYLCASIPTGAIGTTEAFFGQGTRLTVV.

This clone was detected only once. The J gene is TRBJ1-2, the V gene TRBV19, with TRBD1 matching over 8 bases. The germline CDR1 and CDR2 sequences are LNHDA and SQIVND (reference sequence). J lost 5 bases, V lost 6 bases, and 11 bases had no gene match. The CDR3 runs 15 residues. The CDR3 DNA reads as TGTGCCAGTAGCCAGGACAGGGTTCACCAGTATGGCTACACCTTC. Translating it yields CASSQDRVHQYGYTF.

This chain joins TRBV9 and TRBJ2-3; 9 bases are a match to TRBD2. This CDR3 has 14 residues. The V gene's germline CDR1 is SGDLS and CDR2 YYNGEE. The V and J ends lost 4 bases and 4 bases, in that order; junction bases with no gene match: 4. CDR3 sequence (DNA): TGTGCCAGCAGCACCCGACTAGCGGCAGATACGCAGTATTTT. This gives the protein CASSTRLAADTQYF.

This clone was recorded once. The rearrangement joins TRBV4-2 to TRBJ2-1; 8 bases agree with TRBD2. The germline gives CDR1 LGHNA, CDR2 YNFKEQ. The trim removed 4 bases at V and 4 bases at J, leaving 6 bases unmatched. The CDR3 is made up of 15 amino acids. Here the CDR3 reads CASSRRLATYNEQFF. DNA of the CDR3: TGTGCCAGCAGCCGGAGACTAGCGACTTACAATGAGCAGTTCTTC.

The V gene is TRBV2, the J gene TRBJ2-5; TRBD1 matches 10 bases. Trimming cost V 1 base and J 5 bases; bases outside gene matches: 4. The CDR3 spans 15 residues. Germline V lookup: CDR1 SNHLY, CDR2 FYNNEI. The CDR3 DNA follows: TGTGCCAGCAGTGAAGTTCCGACAGGGGGCGAGACCCAGTACTTC. It encodes CASSEVPTGGETQYF.

V usage is TRBV6-5 and J usage is TRBJ1-2; 8 bases fit TRBD1. CDR1 is MNHEY and CDR2 is SVGAGI in the germline V gene. CDR3 length: 14 residues. V lost 5 bases, J lost 7 bases, and 9 bases stayed unmatched. The CDR3, as DNA: TGTGCCAGCAGTAACCAGGGGGCGTTGAGTGGCTACACCTTC. Translating it yields CASSNQGALSGYTF.

This clone was found once. The CDR3 spells CASSLGTGETTGELFF. As DNA, the CDR3 is TGCGCCAGCAGCTTGGGGACAGGGGAGACCACCGGGGAGCTGTTTTTT. This chain connects TRBV5-1 to TRBJ2-2; 9 nucleotides agree with TRBD1. CDR1 is SGHRS, CDR2 YFSETQ, per germline. Trimming removed 0 bases from V and 4 bases from J; junction bases left unmatched: 4. CDR3 length equals 16 residues.

The chain employs TRBV4-2 and TRBJ2-1, with 7 bases matching TRBD2. CDR3 length equals 15 residues. Germline values: CDR1 LGHNA, CDR2 YNFKEQ. Unmatched junction bases numbered 11, after V lost 4 bases and J lost 8 bases. The CDR3 reads CASSPEGREMDEQFF. The CDR3 DNA follows: TGTGCCAGCAGCCCGGAAGGGCGGGAGATGGATGAGCAGTTCTTC.

The V gene is TRBV30, the J gene TRBJ2-4, with TRBD1 as a possible D gene (6 bases). The CDR3 loop spans 12 amino acids. V lost 1 base and J 12 bases, leaving 13 bases between the germline ends. The germline V gene encodes CDR1 GTSNPN and CDR2 SVGIG (reference sequence). The DNA for the CDR3 is TGTGCCTGGAGTGGAACAGGGTTTGGTCAGTACTTC. Translation: CAWSGTGFGQYF. Looking up the rest from reference TRBV30 and TRBJ2-4 gives the full variable domain: SQTIHQWPATLVQPVGSPLSLECTVEGTSNPNLYWYRQAAGRGLQLLFYSVGIGQISSEVPQNLSASRPQDRQFILSSKKLLLSDSGFYLCAWSGTGFGQYFGAGTRLSVL.

V gene TRBV5-1 combines with J gene TRBJ2-3; 10 bases map to TRBD1. Germline CDR1 SGHRS, CDR2 YFSETQ. The CDR3 has 15 residues. The trim removed 4 bases at V and 7 bases at J, leaving 9 bases unmatched. In DNA, the CDR3 is TGCGCCAGCAGCCCCGGGACAGGGGAGGAAAATACGCAGTATTTT. It specifies CASSPGTGEENTQYF.

The chain links TRBV9 to TRBJ1-1, with TRBD1 matching over 7 bases. The germline CDR1 and CDR2 sequences are SGDLS and YYNGEE. V trimming: 0 bases; J trimming: 0 bases; junction bases outside the gene matches: 2. This CDR3 has 15 residues. CDR3 sequence (DNA): TGTGCCAGCAGCGTAGGGACAGGAATGAACACTGAAGCTTTCTTT. It translates to CASSVGTGMNTEAFF.

This clone was counted a single time. The V and J genes are TRBV3-1 (or the pseudogene TRBV3-2) and TRBJ1-2; TRBD1 agrees at 7 bases. Trimming removed 1 base from V and 3 bases from J; junction bases left unmatched: 2. This CDR3 has 14 residues. From germline, CDR1 is LGHDT and CDR2 YNNKEL (reference sequence). The CDR3 reads CASSQGTGYYGYTF. In DNA, the CDR3 is TGTGCCAGCAGCCAAGGGACAGGCTACTATGGCTACACCTTC.

The chain couples TRBV5-6 to TRBJ2-3, with D perhaps TRBD1 (6 bases). The CDR3 consists of 15 residues. V was trimmed by 3 bases and J by 2 bases, leaving 13 bases between them. Germline values: CDR1 SGHDT, CDR2 YYEEEE. CDR3 in amino acids: CASSSSDRSTDTQYF. CDR3 DNA sequence: TGTGCCAGCAGCTCCTCGGACAGATCCACAGATACGCAGTATTTT.

V is TRBV9 and J is TRBJ2-1, with 10 bases fitting TRBD2. Germline V lookup: CDR1 SGDLS, CDR2 YYNGEE. This CDR3 comprises 16 residues. V was clipped by 2 bases and J by 12 bases; unmatched bases: 14. CDR3 sequence (DNA): TGTGCCAGCAGCGTGGGAAACGGGCTAGCGGGAGATAGGCAGTTCTTC. Protein sequence: CASSVGNGLAGDRQFF.

The CDR3, as DNA: TGTGCCACCAGCAGAGATTGGCAGGGTAATTCACCCCTCCACTTT. This codes for CATSRDWQGNSPLHF. The J gene is TRBJ1-6, the V gene TRBV15, with a possible D match to TRBD1 (5 bases). The CDR3 is 15 residues long. In germline, CDR1 is LNHNV, CDR2 YYDKDF (reference sequence). V was shortened by 0 bases and J by 6 bases, with 9 bases between the two germline ends.

The chain recombines TRBV11-3 with TRBJ2-5; TRBD2 matches at 9 bases. This CDR3 is 16 amino acids long. Losses at the gene ends were 2 bases for V and 2 bases for J; bases not matched to a gene: 6. Germline CDR1 reads SGHNT; CDR2 reads YENEEA. As DNA, the CDR3 is TGTGCCAGCAGCTTACGTCTAGCGGGACTTCAAGAGACCCAGTACTTC. This gives the protein CASSLRLAGLQETQYF.

V and J are TRBV5-1 and TRBJ2-3; 10 bases line up with TRBD2. Trimming at V came to 4 bases and at J to 1 base, leaving 6 bases not matched to a gene. Germline V gene lookup returns CDR1 SGHRS and CDR2 YFSETQ. The CDR3 sequence is 16 residues long. CDR3 loop: CASSPSGGAGTDTQYF. The DNA for the CDR3 is TGCGCCAGCAGCCCCAGCGGGGGGGCTGGCACAGATACGCAGTATTTT.

The chain uses TRBV4-1 and TRBJ2-1; tentative D call: TRBD2 (5 bases). Trimming took 4 bases from V and 12 from J, leaving 25 bases between them. Germline-derived CDR1 and CDR2 are MGHRA and YSYEKL. This CDR3 region has 16 residues. In DNA form, the CDR3 reads TGCGCCAGCAGCCCCTCCGGCCGGACTCTCTCCACGGGGCAGTTCTTC. Its protein product is CASSPSGRTLSTGQFF.

This clone was found once. This chain connects TRBV27 to TRBJ1-6, with 7 bases matching TRBD1. CDR1 is MNHEY, CDR2 SMNVEV, per germline (reference sequence). V lost 6 bases to trimming and J lost 9 bases; unmatched junction nucleotides: 8. This CDR3 is built from 14 residues. The CDR3 nucleotides are TGTGCCAGCAGCCTCCGGGACAGATTTTCACCCCTCCACTTT. This codes for CASSLRDRFSPLHF.

V gene TRBV7-9 combines with J gene TRBJ1-6; 7 nucleotides line up with TRBD1. Germline values: CDR1 SEHNR, CDR2 FQNEAQ (reference sequence). J gave up 5 bases and V 0 bases, and 1 base lay outside the gene matches. The CDR3 is made up of 15 amino acids. The DNA of the CDR3 is TGTGCCAGCAGCTTAGCGACAGGGAATAATTCACCCCTCCACTTT. Translated, it gives CASSLATGNNSPLHF.

The rearrangement uses TRBV9 and TRBJ2-1, with D possibly TRBD2 on 7 matching bases. The V gene's germline CDR1 is SGDLS and CDR2 YYNGEE. The CDR3 is 16 amino acids. Trimming stripped 7 bases from V and 5 bases from J, with 22 bases between. The CDR3 region is CASGGGGRAPNNEQFF. In DNA, the CDR3 is TGTGCCAGCGGGGGCGGTGGGAGGGCACCGAACAATGAGCAGTTCTTC.

CDR3 sequence reads: CASSQGTGVPYEQYF. CDR3 bases: TGTGCCAGCAGCCAAGGGACAGGGGTTCCCTACGAGCAGTACTTC. The V and J genes are TRBV3-1 (or the pseudogene TRBV3-2) and TRBJ2-7, with 9 positions matching TRBD1. The V gene's germline CDR1 is LGHDT and CDR2 YNNKEL (reference sequence). V was clipped by 1 base and J by 2 bases; unmatched bases: 3. The CDR3 consists of 15 residues.

This sequence joins TRBV24-1 and TRBJ1-5, with 8 bases that match TRBD1. The CDR3 consists of 14 residues. Germline lookup yields CDR1 KGHDR and CDR2 SFDVKD. V dropped 5 bases and J dropped 5; count of bases not matched to a gene: 4. The CDR3 DNA sequence: TGTGCCACCAGTGGGACAGGGAGGCATCAGCCCCAGCATTTT. Protein product: CATSGTGRHQPQHF.

DNA of the CDR3: TGTGCCAGCAGTCTCGGGGGGACGGTCTACAATGAGCAGTTCTTC. Amino acid sequence: CASSLGGTVYNEQFF. The V and J genes are TRBV28 and TRBJ2-1; 7 bases align to TRBD2. The CDR3 contains 15 residues. Germline lookup yields CDR1 MDHEN and CDR2 SYDVKM. Trimming removed 5 bases from V and 3 bases from J; junction bases left unmatched: 7.

This chain links TRBV12-5 with TRBJ2-1; 7 nucleotides match TRBD2. The CDR3 loop spans 15 amino acids. The germline CDR1 and CDR2 sequences are LGHNT and FRNRAP. The ends lost 7 bases at V and 0 bases at J; junction bases unmatched: 6. The CDR3, as DNA: TGTGCTAGTGTCCCTAGCGGCAGCTCCTACAATGAGCAGTTCTTC. It specifies CASVPSGSSYNEQFF.

The J gene is TRBJ2-7, the V gene TRBV27; no firm D call. This CDR3 contains 13 residues. Germline V gene data show CDR1 as MNHEY and CDR2 as SMNVEV (reference sequence). V lost 2 bases and J 5 bases, leaving 10 bases between the germline ends. The CDR3 sequence is CASSLPPQDEQYV. Here the CDR3 DNA reads TGTGCCAGCAGTTTACCCCCCCAGGACGAGCAGTACGTC.